Shown below are 22 T cell receptor beta chains from a single sample sequenced in a study of T cells in women clearing cervical HPV infection (dated by TCRdb to about 2018). Libraries were constructed by the immunoSEQ multiplex PCR assay. In TCRdb, the immuneACCESS table is reduced to in-frame sequences with V and J assigned. These tables do not hold every clone; where another copy was compared, an unresolved V gene accounts for under half, and the others remain unexplained. The sample table records approximately 35,000 clones. The top ten clonotypes cover 1.5% to 2% of the sample. The sequenced sample consisted of blood buffy coat. These receptors all come from a woman between 18 and 70 years old with a cervical HPV16 infection that either progressed to CIN3+ or cleared (not recorded which).

The CDR3 reads CASSPGGGSWLEQFF. CDR3 DNA (partial): TGCGCCAGCAGCCCTGGAGGGGGCTCTTGGCTTGAG. J is TRBJ2-1 and V is TRBV5-1, with a possible D match to TRBD1 (7 bases). The CDR3 end lies 3 residues beyond the end of the read and is filled in from the germline J gene. CDR1 and CDR2 from the germline V gene are SGHRS and YFSETQ. Trimming removed 4 bases from V and 9 bases from J, with 20 bases in between. The CDR3 loop spans 15 amino acids.

As to this clone: The sequenced fragment ends 3 residues before the CDR3 boundary, so the rest is inferred from the germline J gene. The gene calls are TRBV5-1 and TRBJ2-3, with 10 bases matching TRBD2. After removal of 0 bases from V and 5 bases from J, the junction contained 9 bases not matched to a gene. The CDR3 has 17 amino acids. Germline CDR1 SGHRS, CDR2 YFSETQ. The CDR3 loop reads CASSLGWGTSVKDTQYF. The covered CDR3 bases are TGCGCCAGCAGCTTGGGGTGGGGGACTAGCGTGAAAGATACG.

The CDR3: CASSRRGRTDTQYF. The sequenced CDR3 bases are TGTGCCAGCAGTAGAAGAGGTCGTACAGATACG. V gene TRBV6-2 or TRBV6-3 combines with J gene TRBJ2-3; D is uncertain. The read terminates 3 residues ahead of where the CDR3 ends, so the germline J gene completes it. Between the trimmed V and J ends, which lost 5 bases and 3 bases, there was a span of 12 bases. This CDR3 is built from 14 residues. The germline CDR1 and CDR2 sequences are MNHEY and SVGEGT.

CDR3 DNA (partial): TGTGCCAGCAGTGACTCCGGGACAGGGGACCTAAACTATGGC. Encoded protein: CASSDSGTGDLNYG. The CDR3 in full is CASSDSGTGDLNYGYTF. The rearrangement links TRBV2 to TRBJ1-2, with 10 bases fitting TRBD1. The read is 3 residues too short to cover the CDR3 end, so that end is filled in from the germline J gene. CDR1 SNHLY and CDR2 FYNNEI come from the germline V gene. V was clipped by 3 bases and J by 2 bases; unmatched bases: 9. The CDR3 is made up of 17 amino acids. Combining the CDR3 with reference TRBV2 and TRBJ1-2 gives the whole variable domain EPEVTQTPSHQVTQMGQEVILRCVPISNHLYFYWYRQILGQKVEFLVSFYNNEISEKSEIFDDQFSVERPDGSNFTLKIRSTKLEDSAMYFCASSDSGTGDLNYGYTFGSGTRLTVV.

As concerns this clone: Sequencing ends 3 residues short of the CDR3 end; the germline J gene provides the rest. The sample carries other DNA sequences with the same CDR3. The chain carries TRBV5-1 and TRBJ2-5; 7 nucleotides match TRBD1. Per germline, CDR1 SGHRS and CDR2 YFSETQ. The CDR3 is 14 amino acids. The trim removed 0 bases at V and 4 bases at J, leaving 3 bases unmatched. The sequenced part of the CDR3 DNA is TGCGCCAGCAGCTTGGGACAGGGCTCAGAGACC. Translating gives CASSLGQGSET. The full CDR3 reads CASSLGQGSETQYF.

About this clone: The read ends 3 residues shy of where the CDR3 ends; the end is completed using the germline J gene. The chain recombines TRBV18 with TRBJ2-2, with D possibly called TRBD1 or TRBD2 (5 bases each). The CDR3 spans 15 residues. Germline-derived CDR1 and CDR2 are KGHSH and LQKENI. The DNA read from the CDR3 is TGTGCCAGCTCACCGCGAAGGGGAGATAATGAAAAG. Translation gives CASSPRRGDNEK. The complete CDR3 sequence is CASSPRRGDNEKLFF.

Concerning this clone: The read terminates 3 residues before the CDR3 end, so the remaining end is supplied by the germline J gene. The chain recombines TRBV7-9 with TRBJ1-2; D call uncertain. Germline loops: CDR1 SEHNR, CDR2 FQNEAQ (reference sequence). The CDR3 covers 15 residues. The CDR3 protein is CASSLAQGLRYDYTF. CDR3 DNA (partial): TGTGCCAGCAGCTTAGCGCAAGGACTACGCTACGAC.

As concerns this clone: The observed sequence ends 3 residues before the CDR3 terminus, with the missing tail filled in from the germline J gene. The chain is built from TRBV5-4 and TRBJ2-3; 7 bases agree with TRBD1. V gave up 4 bases and J gave up 0 bases; unmatched junction bases: 5. The germline V gene has CDR1 SGHNT and CDR2 YYREEE (reference sequence). This CDR3 is built from 15 residues. The part of the CDR3 DNA that was read is TGTGCCAGCAGCGCGGACAGGTCTAGCACAGATACG. This gives the protein CASSADRSSTDT. The complete CDR3 sequence is CASSADRSSTDTQYF.

To note about this clone: The missing CDR3 end, 3 residues past where the read stops, is filled in from the germline J gene. J is TRBJ2-3 and V is TRBV20-1, with 8 bases matching TRBD2. V gave up 0 bases and J gave up 3 bases; unmatched junction bases: 8. The V gene's germline CDR1 is DFQATT and CDR2 SNEGSKA (reference sequence). The CDR3 has 16 amino acids. CDR3 amino acids: CSARDPRGLETDTQYF. CDR3 bases read: TGCAGTGCTAGAGATCCGCGGGGACTAGAGACAGATACG.

Concerning this clone: Coverage ceases 3 residues before the CDR3 finishes, and the germline J gene fills in the end. The genes are TRBV2 and TRBJ1-5; 7 positions match TRBD1. J lost 0 bases, V lost 7 bases, and 6 bases had no gene match. Per germline, CDR1 SNHLY and CDR2 FYNNEI. The CDR3 covers 15 residues. The sequenced part of the CDR3 DNA is TGTGCCAGCACCCGGACAGGTAATAGCAATCAGCCC. Translating it yields CASTRTGNSNQP. The CDR3 in its entirety is CASTRTGNSNQPQHF.

Concerning this clone: The read finishes 3 residues shy of the CDR3 end, and the germline J gene is used to complete it. The gene calls are TRBV29-1 and TRBJ2-7; D is perhaps TRBD1 (6 bases). Trimming removed 1 base from V and 4 bases from J, with 17 bases in between. Germline V lookup: CDR1 SQVTM, CDR2 ANQGSEA. The CDR3 contains 15 residues. The CDR3 DNA, read in part, is TGCAGCGTTGAAGCTCAACAGGGTGTCGAATACGAG. This codes for CSVEAQQGVEYE. The whole CDR3 reads CSVEAQQGVEYEQYF.

As regards this clone: The read terminates 3 residues ahead of where the CDR3 ends, so the germline J gene completes it. The V call is TRBV12-3 or TRBV12-4, the J call TRBJ2-3, with 9 bases fitting TRBD1. The CDR3 has 16 amino acids. Trimming at V came to 6 bases and at J to 7 bases, leaving 14 bases not matched to a gene. CDR3 DNA (partial): TGTGCCAGCAGCCGGACGGCAGGGACAGGGTTGAATACG. Its translation is CASSRTAGTGLNT. The full CDR3 protein is CASSRTAGTGLNTQYF.

Comment on this clone: The read terminates 3 residues ahead of where the CDR3 ends, so the germline J gene completes it. The chain carries TRBV7-3 and TRBJ1-2; a possible D gene is TRBD1 (5 bases). The CDR3 loop spans 13 amino acids. Germline lookup yields CDR1 SGHTA and CDR2 FQGTGA. The part of the CDR3 DNA that was read is TGTGCCAGCAGCGACAGAGGCACAGATACC. It specifies CASSDRGTDT. The CDR3 in full is CASSDRGTDTYTF. Using reference TRBV7-3 and TRBJ1-2 for the parts outside the CDR3, the full variable domain is GAGVSQTPSNKVTEKGKYVELRCDPISGHTALYWYRQSLGQGPEFLIYFQGTGAADDSGLPNDRFFAVRPEGSVSTLKIQRTERGDSAVYLCASSDRGTDTYTFGSGTRLTVV.

On this clone: The missing CDR3 end, 3 residues past where the read stops, is filled in from the germline J gene. This chain links TRBV6-2 or TRBV6-3 with TRBJ2-3; 7 nucleotides align to TRBD1. The length of the CDR3 is 14 residues. Germline CDR1 is MNHEY and CDR2 is SVGEGT. J was trimmed by 0 bases and V by 6 bases; bases with no gene match: 3. The CDR3 sequence: CASRTGDSTDTQYF. Partial CDR3 DNA: TGTGCCAGCAGAACAGGGGACAGCACAGATACG.

On this clone: The CDR3 end is not reached by the read, which stops 3 residues before it; the germline J gene fills it in. The chain has TRBV29-1 and TRBJ2-3; D remains unclear. There are 12 residues in the CDR3. Germline V gives CDR1 SQVTM, CDR2 ANQGSEA. V lost 2 bases, J lost 0 bases, and 3 bases lay in between. The covered CDR3 bases are TGCAGCGTTGAACCTAGCACAGATACG. Translation gives CSVEPSTDT. The full CDR3 protein is CSVEPSTDTQYF.

On this clone itself: The read is 3 residues too short to cover the CDR3 end, so that end is filled in from the germline J gene. The chain couples TRBV11-2 to TRBJ1-4; D unclear. The germline CDR1 and CDR2 sequences are SGHAT and FQNNGV. CDR3 size: 12 residues. Trimming shortened V by 5 bases and J by 4 bases, and 5 bases separated the two germline ends. Partial CDR3 DNA: TGTGCCAGCAGCCACTTTAATGAAAAA. Amino acid sequence: CASSHFNEK. The whole CDR3 reads CASSHFNEKLFF. The full variable domain, its missing parts supplied by reference TRBV11-2 and TRBJ1-4, is EAGVAQSPRYKIIEKRQSVAFWCNPISGHATLYWYQQILGQGPKLLIQFQNNGVVDDSQLPKDRFSAERLKGVDSTLKIQPAKLEDSAVYLCASSHFNEKLFFGSGTQLSVL.

Concerning this clone itself: Coverage ceases 3 residues before the CDR3 finishes, and the germline J gene fills in the end. The rearrangement uses TRBV5-1 and TRBJ2-1; 7 nucleotides match TRBD2. The CDR3 contains 14 residues. V lost 4 bases to trimming and J lost 6 bases; unmatched junction nucleotides: 7. Per the germline V gene, CDR1 is SGHRS and CDR2 is YFSETQ. The part of the CDR3 DNA that was read is TGCGCCAGCAGCAGGACTAGTCAGTTCAATGAG. The encoded protein is CASSRTSQFNE. Given in full, the CDR3 is CASSRTSQFNEQFF. Filled out from reference TRBV5-1 and TRBJ2-1, the complete variable domain reads KAGVTQTPRYLIKTRGQQVTLSCSPISGHRSVSWYQQTPGQGLQFLFEYFSETQRNKGNFPGRFSGRQFSNSRSEMNVSTLELGDSALYLCASSRTSQFNEQFFGPGTRLTVL.

A word on this clone: The read gets to within 3 residues of the CDR3 end, and the germline J gene fills in the rest. V gene TRBV4-1 combines with J gene TRBJ2-1; D call uncertain. Germline CDR1 and CDR2: MGHRA and YSYEKL. The CDR3 totals 15 residues. V dropped 0 bases and J dropped 3 bases, with 9 bases sitting between them. CDR3: CASSQDLRVYNEQFF. The sequenced part of the CDR3 DNA is TGCGCCAGCAGCCAAGATCTTAGGGTCTACAATGAG.

The CDR3 reads CASSARALSTDTQYF. The covered CDR3 bases are TGTGCCAGCAGTGCCAGGGCCCTTAGCACAGATACG. The rearrangement uses TRBV2 and TRBJ2-3; tentatively, D is TRBD1 (5 bases). The read comes to an end 3 residues before the CDR3 does, leaving the germline J gene to fill in the end. The germline CDR1 and CDR2 sequences are SNHLY and FYNNEI. The CDR3 contains 15 residues. The V end was cut by 4 bases, the J end by 0 bases, with 11 bases between.

With regard to this clone: The read finishes 3 residues shy of the CDR3 end, and the germline J gene is used to complete it. The V gene is TRBV5-1, the J gene TRBJ1-1; tentatively, D is TRBD1 (6 bases). In germline, CDR1 is SGHRS, CDR2 YFSETQ. This CDR3 spans 15 amino acids. Between the trimmed V and J ends, which lost 3 bases and 0 bases, there was a span of 12 bases. The sequenced CDR3 bases are TGCGCCAGCAGCTGGTCAGGGGTTATGAACACTGAA. Protein: CASSWSGVMNTE. The whole CDR3 protein reads CASSWSGVMNTEAFF.

Comments on this clone: The read halts 3 residues ahead of the CDR3 end, with the missing end drawn from the germline J gene. The chain uses TRBV6-1 and TRBJ1-2; D call uncertain. Germline lookup yields CDR1 MNHNS and CDR2 SASEGT. The CDR3 runs 16 residues. CDR3 in amino acids: CASSGGWAISTDTYTF. The CDR3 DNA, read in part, is TGTGCCAGCAGTGGAGGATGGGCAATCAGCACAGATACC.

Regarding this clone: Read sequence stops 3 residues before the CDR3 end, and the germline J gene provides the missing end. This chain uses TRBV7-6 with TRBJ1-1, with D unclear. Trimming took 5 bases from V and 4 from J, leaving 11 bases between them. The CDR3 has 13 amino acids. Germline loops: CDR1 SGHVS, CDR2 FNYEAQ. CDR3 residues: CASSLLSPTEAFF. The sequenced CDR3 bases are TGTGCCAGCAGCCTCTTAAGCCCCACTGAA.